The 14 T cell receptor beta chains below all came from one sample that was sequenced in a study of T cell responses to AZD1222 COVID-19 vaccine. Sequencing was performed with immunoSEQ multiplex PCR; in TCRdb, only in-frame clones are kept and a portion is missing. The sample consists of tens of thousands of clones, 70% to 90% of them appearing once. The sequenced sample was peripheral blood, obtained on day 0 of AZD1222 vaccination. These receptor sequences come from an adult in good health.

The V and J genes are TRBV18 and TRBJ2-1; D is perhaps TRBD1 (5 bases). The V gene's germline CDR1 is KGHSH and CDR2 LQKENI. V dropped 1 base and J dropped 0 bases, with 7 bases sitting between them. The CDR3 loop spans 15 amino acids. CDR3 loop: CASSPQGISYNEQFF. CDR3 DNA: TGTGCCAGCTCACCACAGGGGATCTCCTACAATGAGCAGTTCTTC.

This CDR3 reads CASSPLDTSSGNTIYF. CDR3 coding DNA: TGTGCCAGCTCACCGCTGGACACAAGCTCTGGAAACACCATATATTTT. The chain carries TRBV18 and TRBJ1-3, with D possibly matching TRBD1 (5 bases). V was shortened by 3 bases and J by 0 bases, with 12 bases between the two germline ends. CDR1 is KGHSH and CDR2 is LQKENI in the germline V gene. The CDR3 is made up of 16 amino acids.

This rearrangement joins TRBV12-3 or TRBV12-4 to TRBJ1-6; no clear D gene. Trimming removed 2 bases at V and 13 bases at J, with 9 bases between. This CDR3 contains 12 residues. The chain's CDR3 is CASSLSTTPLHF. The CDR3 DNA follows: TGTGCCAGCAGTTTATCCACCACCCCCCTCCACTTT.

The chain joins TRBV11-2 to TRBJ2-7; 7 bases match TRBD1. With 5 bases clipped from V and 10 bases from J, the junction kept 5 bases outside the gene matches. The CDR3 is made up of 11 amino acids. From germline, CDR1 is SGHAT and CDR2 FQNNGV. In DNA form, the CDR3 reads TGTGCCAGCAGCCCTGGACAGGTTCAGTACTTC. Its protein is CASSPGQVQYF.

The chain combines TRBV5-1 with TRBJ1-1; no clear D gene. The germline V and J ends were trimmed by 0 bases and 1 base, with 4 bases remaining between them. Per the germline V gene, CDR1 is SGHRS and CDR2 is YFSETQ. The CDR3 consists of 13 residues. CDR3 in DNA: TGCGCCAGCAGCTTGGTGGCGAACACTGAAGCTTTCTTT. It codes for CASSLVANTEAFF.

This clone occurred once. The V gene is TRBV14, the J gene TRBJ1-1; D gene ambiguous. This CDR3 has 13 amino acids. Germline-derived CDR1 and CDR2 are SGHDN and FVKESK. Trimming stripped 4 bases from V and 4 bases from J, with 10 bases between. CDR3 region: CASSPDRSTEAFF. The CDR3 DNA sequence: TGTGCCAGCAGCCCGGACCGAAGCACTGAAGCTTTCTTT.

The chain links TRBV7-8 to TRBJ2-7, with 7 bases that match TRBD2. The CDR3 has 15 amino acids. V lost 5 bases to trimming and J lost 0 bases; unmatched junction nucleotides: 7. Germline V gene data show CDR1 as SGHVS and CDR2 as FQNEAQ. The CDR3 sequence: CASSRDGGSSYEQYF. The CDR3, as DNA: TGTGCCAGCAGCCGAGACGGGGGGAGCTCCTACGAGCAGTACTTC.

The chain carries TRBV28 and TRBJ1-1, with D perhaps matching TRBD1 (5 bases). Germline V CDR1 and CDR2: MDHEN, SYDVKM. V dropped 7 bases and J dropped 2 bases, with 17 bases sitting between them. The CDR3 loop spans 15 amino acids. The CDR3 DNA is TGTGCCAGCACGCGGGACTATCAACGAAACACTGAAGCTTTCTTT. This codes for CASTRDYQRNTEAFF. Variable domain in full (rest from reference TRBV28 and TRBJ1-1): DVKVTQSSRYLVKRTGEKVFLECVQDMDHENMFWYRQDPGLGLRLIYFSYDVKMKEKGDIPEGYSVSREKKERFSLILESASTNQTSMYLCASTRDYQRNTEAFFGQGTRLTVV.

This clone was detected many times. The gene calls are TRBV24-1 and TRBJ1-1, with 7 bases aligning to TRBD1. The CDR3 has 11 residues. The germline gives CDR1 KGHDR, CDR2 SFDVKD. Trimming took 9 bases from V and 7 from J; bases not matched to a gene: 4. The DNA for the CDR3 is TGTGCCACCCGACAGGGTTTTGAAGCTTTCTTT. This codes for CATRQGFEAFF.

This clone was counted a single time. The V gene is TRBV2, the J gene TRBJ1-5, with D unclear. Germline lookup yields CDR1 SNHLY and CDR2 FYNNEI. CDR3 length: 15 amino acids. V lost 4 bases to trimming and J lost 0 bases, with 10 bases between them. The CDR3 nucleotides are TGTGCCAGCAGTGTAGAAGCTCATAGCAATCAGCCCCAGCATTTT. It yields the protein CASSVEAHSNQPQHF. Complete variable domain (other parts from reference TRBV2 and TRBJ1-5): EPEVTQTPSHQVTQMGQEVILRCVPISNHLYFYWYRQILGQKVEFLVSFYNNEISEKSEIFDDQFSVERPDGSNFTLKIRSTKLEDSAMYFCASSVEAHSNQPQHFGDGTRLSIL.

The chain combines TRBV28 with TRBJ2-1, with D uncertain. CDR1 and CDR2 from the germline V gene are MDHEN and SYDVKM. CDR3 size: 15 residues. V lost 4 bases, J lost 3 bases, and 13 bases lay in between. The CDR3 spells CASSSNTVSYNEQFF. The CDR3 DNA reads TGTGCCAGCAGTTCCAACACCGTCAGCTACAATGAGCAGTTCTTC. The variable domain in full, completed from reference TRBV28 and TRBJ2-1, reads DVKVTQSSRYLVKRTGEKVFLECVQDMDHENMFWYRQDPGLGLRLIYFSYDVKMKEKGDIPEGYSVSREKKERFSLILESASTNQTSMYLCASSSNTVSYNEQFFGPGTRLTVL.

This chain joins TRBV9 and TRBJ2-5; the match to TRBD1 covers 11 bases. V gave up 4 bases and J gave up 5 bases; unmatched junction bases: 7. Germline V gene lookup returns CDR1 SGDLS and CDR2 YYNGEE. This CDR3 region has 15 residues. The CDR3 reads CASSTSGTGGETQYF. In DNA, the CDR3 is TGTGCCAGCAGCACATCCGGGACAGGGGGTGAGACCCAGTACTTC.

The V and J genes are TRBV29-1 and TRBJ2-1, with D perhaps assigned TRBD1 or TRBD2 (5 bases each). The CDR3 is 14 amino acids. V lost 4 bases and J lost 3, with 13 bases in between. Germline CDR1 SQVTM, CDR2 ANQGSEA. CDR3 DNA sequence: TGCAGCGTTGCAGGGAGAGGGCTCTACAATGAGCAGTTCTTC. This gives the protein CSVAGRGLYNEQFF.

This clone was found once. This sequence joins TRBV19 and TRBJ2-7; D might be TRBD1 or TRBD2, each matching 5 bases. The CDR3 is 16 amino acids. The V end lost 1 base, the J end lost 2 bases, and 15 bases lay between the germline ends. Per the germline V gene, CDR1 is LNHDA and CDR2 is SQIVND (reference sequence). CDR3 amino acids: CASSIAVAGSAYEQYF. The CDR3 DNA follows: TGTGCCAGTAGTATAGCGGTGGCAGGGAGTGCCTACGAGCAGTACTTC. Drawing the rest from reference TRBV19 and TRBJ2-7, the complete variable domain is DGGITQSPKYLFRKEGQNVTLSCEQNLNHDAMYWYRQDPGQGLRLIYYSQIVNDFQKGDIAEGYSVSREKKESFPLTVTSAQKNPTAFYLCASSIAVAGSAYEQYFGPGTRLTVT.